This T cell receptor beta chain is drawn from a study of blood T cell repertoires in COVID-19 (dated by TCRdb to 2019 to 2021). Notes on the research overall: Samples covering the acute and convalescent phases of COVID-19 were provided by collaborators in the United States, Italy and Spain. The material from the prospective study consisted of cDNA or gDNA derived from T cells, B-cell-depleted T cells, or PBMCs. Deeply sampled blood TCRbeta repertoires from subjects exposed to, actively infected with, or recovered from COVID-19 were included in the dataset. The repertoires were made available in a free public database intended to serve as a resource for research on the immune response to SARS-CoV-2. Samples came from the ongoing ImmuneRACE study (first 160 participants) plus 1,254 subjects from 6 global collaborators. Sample metadata almost always included a de-identified subject ID, COVID-19 status, age in years and sex. Where HLA class I and class II types were available, the types were taken from metadata supplied by the sample provider, not from assay-based typing.

In Seattle, one collaborating source enrolled patients while the infection was active and tracked those patients longitudinally over the course of disease. Collaborating institutions collected whole blood in K2EDTA tubes following their own protocols. Collaborator samples were shipped for TCRbeta analysis as frozen whole blood, isolated PBMCs, or DNA extracted from either sample type. At the junction V is shortened by 4 bases and J by 5 bases, with 9 bases in between. CDR1 and CDR2 were assigned from the germline V gene (reference sequence) as LGHDT and YNNKEL. The CDR3 covers 14 residues, taking in both the cysteine and the phenylalanine. The CDR3 DNA has 42 bases and is translated from base 1. TCRbeta CDR3 regions were amplified from genomic DNA by means of the immunoSEQ Assay, a bias-controlled multiplex PCR. In the paper's pipeline: The number of nucleated cells in each sample was estimated by amplification of reference gene primers within the assay. Sequence reads were collapsed and filtered to measure the absolute abundance of every unique TCRbeta CDR3 rearrangement. Productive Simpson clonality was computed per sample as the square root of Simpson's diversity index over productive rearrangements. The clones in this table, taken by TCRdb from immuneACCESS, are in-frame only. Not every clone is retained; where verified, under half of the shortfall comes from an unresolved V gene, and the cause of the rest is unknown. V and J calls and clone size come straight from that table; D and trimming were deduced from the DNA. This sample gives 200,000 to 250,000 clones in total; 70% to 90% of them show up just once. The ten largest clones capture roughly a tenth of the sample.

Remarks on this clone: Its antigen specificity is not known. One base away there is no much larger clone; base qualities are not given.

Overall results and qualifications from the work: The amount of clinical and demographic metadata varied by source and participant and was provided uncurated.

This receptor chain uses TRBV3-1 (or the pseudogene TRBV3-2) and TRBJ1-6; the D gene is unclear. The sequenced sample was peripheral blood. This TCR came from a woman aged 45-65 years with COVID-19, enrolled during active disease. The nucleotide sequence is TGTGCCAGCAGCCGCCGACAACATAATTCACCCCTCCACTTT. It is translated as CASSRRQHNSPLHF.